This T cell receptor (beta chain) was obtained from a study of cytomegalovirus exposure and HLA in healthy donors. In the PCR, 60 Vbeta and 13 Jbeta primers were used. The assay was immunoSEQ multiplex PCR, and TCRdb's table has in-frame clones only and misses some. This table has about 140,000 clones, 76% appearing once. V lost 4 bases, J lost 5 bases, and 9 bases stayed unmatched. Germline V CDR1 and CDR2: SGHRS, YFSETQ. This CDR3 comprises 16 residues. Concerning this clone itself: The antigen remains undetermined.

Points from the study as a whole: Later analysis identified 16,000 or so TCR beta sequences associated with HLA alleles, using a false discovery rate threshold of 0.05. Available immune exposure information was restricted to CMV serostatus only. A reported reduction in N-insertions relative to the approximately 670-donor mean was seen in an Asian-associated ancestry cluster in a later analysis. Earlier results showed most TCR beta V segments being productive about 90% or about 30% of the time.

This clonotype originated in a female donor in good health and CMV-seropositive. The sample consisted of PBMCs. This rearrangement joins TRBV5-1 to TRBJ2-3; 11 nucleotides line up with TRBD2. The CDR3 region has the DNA TGCGCCAGCAGCGGGGGTAGCGGGAGGGCCGGAGATACGCAGTATTTT. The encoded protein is CASSGGSGRAGDTQYF.